One and the same sample provided the 13 T cell receptor beta chains below, sequenced in a study of Ad26.COV2.S vaccination and SARS-CoV-2 variants (dated by TCRdb to about 2021). The meaning of the sample's treatment or condition label: around 19 received Ad26.COV2.S at low or high dose, single or two shots; about 5 received placebo; per-sample allocation not given. Repertoires of vaccine and placebo recipients were sequenced from samples taken on day 63 after the first injection. The library relied on the immunoSEQ multiplex PCR assay. The clones in this table, taken by TCRdb from immuneACCESS, are in-frame only. Not every clone is retained; where verified, under half of the shortfall comes from an unresolved V gene, and the cause of the rest is unknown. In all, the sample holds roughly 450,000 clones, and approximately 92% of those were seen once. The top ten clonotypes cover 10% to 15% of the sample.

Sequenced material: peripheral blood, taken in a trial of Ad26.COV2.S vaccine versus placebo. Receptors originate from a person aged 18-60 years who received the Ad26.COV2.S COVID-19 vaccine or a placebo.

This chain links TRBV7-2 with TRBJ2-2; D ambiguous. Trimming pared 2 bases from V and 4 bases from J, leaving 8 bases between. The CDR3 sequence is 14 residues long. Germline CDR1 SGHTA, CDR2 FQGNSA. CDR3 DNA sequence: TGTGCCAGCAGCTTAAAAGCGAGCACCGGGGAGCTGTTTTTT. Protein sequence: CASSLKASTGELFF.

V usage is TRBV6-2 or TRBV6-3 and J usage is TRBJ2-7; D ambiguous. V lost 4 bases and J 2 bases, leaving 6 bases between the germline ends. The CDR3 totals 12 residues. The germline V gene encodes CDR1 MNHEY and CDR2 SVGEGT. The CDR3 DNA reads TGTGCCAGCAGTTTACTCGCCTACGAGCAGTACTTC. Translation gives CASSLLAYEQYF.

In this sample, this clone turned up once. The rearrangement links TRBV7-9 to TRBJ1-6, with D possibly matching TRBD1 (5 bases). CDR1 and CDR2 (germline): SEHNR, FQNEAQ (reference sequence). The germline V and J ends were trimmed by 3 bases and 9 bases, with 15 bases remaining between them. The CDR3 length is 15 residues. The CDR3 DNA is TGTGCCAGCAGCTTCCGGACAAATTTTGCTTCACCCCTCCACTTT. Translating gives CASSFRTNFASPLHF.

This chain connects TRBV19 to TRBJ2-5; D is uncertain. The germline CDR1 and CDR2 sequences are LNHDA and SQIVND (reference sequence). CDR3 length: 15 amino acids. V shed 3 bases and J shed 1 base, with 12 bases lying between them. DNA of the CDR3: TGTGCCAGTAGTATTACTTACGGACGCCAAGAGACCCAGTACTTC. This gives the protein CASSITYGRQETQYF. The full variable domain, its missing parts supplied by reference TRBV19 and TRBJ2-5, is DGGITQSPKYLFRKEGQNVTLSCEQNLNHDAMYWYRQDPGQGLRLIYYSQIVNDFQKGDIAEGYSVSREKKESFPLTVTSAQKNPTAFYLCASSITYGRQETQYFGPGTRLLVL.

This rearrangement joins TRBV2 to TRBJ1-4; tentatively, D is TRBD1 (5 bases). There are 14 residues in the CDR3. Trimming left V 8 bases short and J 3 bases short, with 13 bases between. The germline V gene has CDR1 SNHLY and CDR2 FYNNEI. Here the CDR3 DNA reads TGTGCCAGCGCCTTTGGGGCGGCTAATGAAAAACTGTTTTTT. Translation: CASAFGAANEKLFF.

The genes are TRBV6-4 and TRBJ2-2; 10 nucleotides match TRBD1. V gave up 6 bases and J gave up 2 bases; unmatched junction bases: 12. CDR1 MRHNA and CDR2 SNTAGT come from the germline V gene. CDR3 size: 18 residues. CDR3 protein: CASSSTGGSFPNTGELFF. CDR3 in DNA: TGTGCCAGCAGCTCGACAGGGGGCTCTTTTCCTAACACCGGGGAGCTGTTTTTT.

The chain carries TRBV30 and TRBJ1-3; D is undetermined. CDR3 length: 14 residues. CDR1 GTSNPN and CDR2 SVGIG come from the germline V gene (reference sequence). Trimming shortened V by 4 bases and J by 0 bases, and 10 bases separated the two germline ends. The CDR3 is CAWTKTASGNTIYF. The CDR3 DNA reads as TGTGCCTGGACCAAAACAGCCTCTGGAAACACCATATATTTT.

This chain uses TRBV29-1 with TRBJ2-3; D may correspond to TRBD1 or TRBD2 (6 bases each). V was cut by 3 bases and J by 1 base, with 8 bases left in between. Germline lookup yields CDR1 SQVTM and CDR2 ANQGSEA. The CDR3 is 13 amino acids. The CDR3 DNA follows: TGCAGCGTTGAGGGGGGCGGCACAGATACGCAGTATTTT. Translating gives CSVEGGGTDTQYF.

This chain's CDR3 is CASSVGGMINYGYTF. The DNA of the CDR3 is TGTGCCAGCAGCGTTGGGGGTATGATTAACTATGGCTACACCTTC. V and J are TRBV28 and TRBJ1-2; TRBD1 might be the D (5 bases). Trimming left V 6 bases short and J 1 base short, with 15 bases between. Germline lookup yields CDR1 MDHEN and CDR2 SYDVKM. The CDR3 is 15 residues long.

The chain is built from TRBV4-3 and TRBJ1-1; D remains unclear. CDR1 is LGHNA, CDR2 YSLEER, per germline. The germline V and J ends were trimmed by 0 bases and 4 bases, with 12 bases remaining between them. The CDR3 loop spans 15 amino acids. CDR3 sequence reads: CASSQEVLGSTEAFF. The CDR3 coding sequence is TGCGCCAGCAGCCAAGAGGTATTAGGGAGCACTGAAGCTTTCTTT.

This chain links TRBV30 with TRBJ1-4, with D possibly being TRBD1 (5 bases). The CDR3 covers 13 residues. Germline lookup yields CDR1 GTSNPN and CDR2 SVGIG (reference sequence). Between the trimmed V and J ends, which lost 4 bases and 4 bases, there was a span of 10 bases. The CDR3 bases are TGTGCCTGGAACAGGCAGTTTAATGAAAAACTGTTTTTT. Protein product: CAWNRQFNEKLFF.

The gene calls are TRBV29-1 and TRBJ2-5, with 13 bases identical to TRBD2. With V trimmed by 6 bases and J by 5 bases, 9 bases remained unmatched. This CDR3 has 15 residues. The germline CDR1 and CDR2 sequences are SQVTM and ANQGSEA. Here the CDR3 DNA reads TGCAGCGTCGGACTAGCGGGAGCCAGATGGGAGACCCAGTACTTC. This translates into CSVGLAGARWETQYF.

The rearrangement links TRBV3-1 (or the pseudogene TRBV3-2) to TRBJ2-2, with 7 bases aligning to TRBD2. Trimming removed 4 bases from V and 3 bases from J; junction bases left unmatched: 5. The CDR3 is 15 amino acids. Germline V CDR1 and CDR2: LGHDT, YNNKEL (reference sequence). The CDR3 DNA follows: TGTGCCAGCAGCCCGGCGGGAGACCACACCGGGGAGCTGTTTTTT. Protein product: CASSPAGDHTGELFF.